The next 24 T cell receptor beta chains were all read from a single sample in a study of identical twins. TCRdb analysed the 5' RACE reads with MiXCR anew, one entry per CDR3 protein. The sample lists 400,000 or so distinct CDR3 sequences, roughly 9% occurring once. Sequenced sample: naive T cells sorted from blood. These receptor sequences come from a woman in her 50s in good health.

This clonotype appeared many times. The chain couples TRBV10-3 to TRBJ2-7; 9 bases line up with TRBD2. Germline loops: CDR1 ENHRY, CDR2 SYGVKD. This CDR3 has 13 amino acids. The V segment lost 6 bases and the J segment 3 bases; nucleotides outside the gene matches: 3. The CDR3 DNA follows: TGTGCCATCAGAGGACTAGCGAGCTACGAGCAGTACTTC. It yields the protein CAIRGLASYEQYF.

This chain links TRBV27 with TRBJ1-4; D remains unclear. Trimming cost V 3 bases and J 6 bases, with 8 bases left between them. The CDR3 sequence is 13 residues long. Germline V gene sequence: CDR1 MNHEY, CDR2 SMNVEV (reference sequence). CDR3 amino acids: CASSLREDEKLFF. The CDR3 DNA is TGTGCCAGCAGTTTGAGAGAGGATGAAAAACTGTTTTTT.

There are many counts of this clonotype. The chain carries TRBV27 and TRBJ2-1; D might be TRBD1 or TRBD2, each matching 6 bases. From germline, CDR1 is MNHEY and CDR2 SMNVEV (reference sequence). V gave up 4 bases and J gave up 13 bases, with 14 bases separating them. This CDR3 comprises 12 residues. CDR3 in amino acids: CASSSLQGGQFF. Written as DNA, the CDR3 is TGTGCCAGCAGTTCGTTACAGGGAGGACAGTTCTTC.

The chain joins TRBV12-5 to TRBJ2-5; no clear D gene. The CDR3 extends over 15 amino acids. Germline values: CDR1 LGHNT, CDR2 FRNRAP. The V end lost 6 bases, the J end lost 5 bases, and 19 bases lay between the germline ends. The CDR3 reads CASGRRSRVRETQYF. The CDR3 DNA reads as TGTGCTAGTGGCCGGCGGTCTCGGGTGAGGGAGACCCAGTACTTC. The complete variable domain, with remaining parts taken from reference TRBV12-5 and TRBJ2-5, reads DARVTQTPRHKVTEMGQEVTMRCQPILGHNTVFWYRQTMMQGLELLAYFRNRAPLDDSGMPKDRFSAEMPDATLATLKIQPSEPRDSAVYFCASGRRSRVRETQYFGPGTRLLVL.

This sequence joins TRBV5-1 and TRBJ1-3; D remains ambiguous. In germline, CDR1 is SGHRS, CDR2 YFSETQ. V was shortened by 6 bases and J by 0 bases, with 10 bases between the two germline ends. The CDR3 is 14 amino acids. The CDR3 bases are TGCGCCAGCACGAGCGGCCCCTCTGGAAACACCATATATTTT. It encodes CASTSGPSGNTIYF.

The chain recombines TRBV15 with TRBJ1-1; the D gene is possibly TRBD1 (6 bases). V was shortened by 3 bases and J by 8 bases, with 16 bases between the two germline ends. The germline gives CDR1 LNHNV, CDR2 YYDKDF (reference sequence). The CDR3 is 14 amino acids. In DNA, the CDR3 is TGTGCCACCAGCAGGGGGGACATCAGCCTCGAAGCTTTCTTT. It specifies CATSRGDISLEAFF.

The gene calls are TRBV2 and TRBJ2-3; no firm D call. The CDR3 has 16 residues. Germline V gives CDR1 SNHLY, CDR2 FYNNEI. Trimming took 2 bases from V and 5 from J, leaving 17 bases between them. CDR3 loop: CASSEPPTGVGDTQYF. For the CDR3, the DNA is TGTGCCAGCAGTGAACCCCCGACTGGGGTAGGAGATACGCAGTATTTT.

This clonotype showed up many times. J is TRBJ2-1 and V is TRBV5-1, with 11 bases lining up with TRBD2. Germline lookup yields CDR1 SGHRS and CDR2 YFSETQ. This CDR3 comprises 15 residues. Unmatched junction bases numbered 4, after V lost 1 base and J lost 7 bases. The CDR3 spells CASSLTTSGGNEQFF. The CDR3 coding sequence is TGCGCCAGCAGCTTGACCACTAGCGGGGGTAATGAGCAGTTCTTC.

This clonotype was observed at least ten times. The chain combines TRBV4-1 with TRBJ1-5; 8 bases are shared with TRBD1. With 6 bases clipped from V and 6 bases from J, the junction kept 7 bases outside the gene matches. Per germline, CDR1 MGHRA and CDR2 YSYEKL. This CDR3 spans 14 amino acids. The CDR3 reads CASSSDRAAQPQHF. The CDR3 nucleotides read TGCGCCAGCAGTTCGGACAGGGCGGCTCAGCCCCAGCATTTT.

V and J are TRBV10-2 and TRBJ2-7; D is unresolved. Germline CDR1 and CDR2: WSHSY and SAAADI. Trimming removed 3 bases at V and 4 bases at J, with 10 bases between. The CDR3 covers 13 residues. CDR3 in DNA: TGCGCCAGCAGTGAAGAGACAACTTACGAGCAGTACTTC. Protein product: CASSEETTYEQYF.

This clonotype was seen a few times. The genes are TRBV5-1 and TRBJ2-1; D is possibly TRBD1 or TRBD2 (5 bases each). The CDR3 has 13 amino acids. The germline V and J ends were trimmed by 4 bases and 15 bases, with 20 bases remaining between them. CDR1 is SGHRS, CDR2 YFSETQ, per germline. Written as DNA, the CDR3 is TGCGCCAGCAGCAACCGGGACCCCCTACCATCGTTCTTC. It translates to CASSNRDPLPSFF.

The V and J genes are TRBV27 and TRBJ2-5; 9 bases map to TRBD2. Germline CDR1 MNHEY, CDR2 SMNVEV (reference sequence). The junction had 13 bases not matched to a gene; V was cut back by 6 bases and J by 5 bases. The CDR3 has 16 amino acids. This CDR3 is CASRGGGLARGETQYF. The CDR3 DNA follows: TGTGCCAGCAGGGGGGGGGGACTAGCCAGGGGTGAGACCCAGTACTTC.

The rearrangement uses TRBV7-8 and TRBJ2-2, with a possible D match to TRBD1 (5 bases). V lost 3 bases, J lost 7 bases, and 15 bases lay in between. The CDR3 totals 15 residues. Germline V gene data show CDR1 as SGHVS and CDR2 as FQNEAQ. In nucleotides, the CDR3 is TGTGCCAGCAGCTTTATAGAAGGGGCGAGCGGGGAGCTGTTTTTT. Amino acids: CASSFIEGASGELFF.

This clonotype was detected only a few times. This chain joins TRBV6-5 and TRBJ2-1; a possible D gene is TRBD1 (6 bases). This CDR3 has 18 amino acids. Trimming left V 2 bases short and J 4 bases short, with 21 bases between. From germline, CDR1 is MNHEY and CDR2 SVGAGI. The chain's CDR3 is CASSYGTGMGNGYNEQFF. In DNA form, the CDR3 reads TGTGCCAGCAGTTACGGTACAGGGATGGGTAACGGGTACAATGAGCAGTTCTTC.

The chain is built from TRBV19 and TRBJ2-1; D remains ambiguous. The V and J ends lost 3 bases and 6 bases respectively, with 6 bases between them. Per the germline V gene, CDR1 is LNHDA and CDR2 is SQIVND (reference sequence). The CDR3 runs to 12 residues. This chain's CDR3 is CASSIYGNEQFF. CDR3 nucleotide sequence: TGTGCCAGTAGTATTTATGGCAATGAGCAGTTCTTC.

This clonotype has a handful of counts. The chain combines TRBV12-3 or TRBV12-4 with TRBJ2-2; tentatively, D is TRBD1 or TRBD2 (5 bases each). CDR3 length: 17 residues. With 6 bases removed from V and 8 bases from J, the gap between germline ends came to 25 bases. CDR3 amino acids: CASRPSWDGGWVGELFF. The CDR3, as DNA: TGTGCCAGCAGGCCCTCCTGGGACGGAGGTTGGGTAGGGGAGCTGTTTTTT.

The J gene is TRBJ2-1, the V gene TRBV6-2 or TRBV6-3; the D gene is possibly TRBD2 (6 bases). The germline V and J ends were trimmed by 4 bases and 6 bases, with 13 bases remaining between them. Germline CDR1 and CDR2: MNHEY and SVGEGT. The CDR3 is 14 residues long. In nucleotides, the CDR3 is TGTGCCAGCAGTTCCGCGGGATACCGCAATGAGCAGTTCTTC. Translating it yields CASSSAGYRNEQFF.

Ten or more counts support this clonotype. The rearrangement joins TRBV28 to TRBJ2-7; D is uncertain. The CDR3 extends over 12 amino acids. Trimming pared 5 bases from V and 4 bases from J, leaving 9 bases between. The germline gives CDR1 MDHEN, CDR2 SYDVKM. In DNA, the CDR3 is TGTGCCAGCAGTCTAATTAAGTACGAGCAGTACTTC. Translation gives CASSLIKYEQYF.

At least ten counts were recorded for this clonotype. The chain joins TRBV24-1 to TRBJ2-1; 11 bases line up with TRBD2. The CDR3 sequence is 14 residues long. J lost 6 bases, V lost 9 bases, and 6 bases had no gene match. The germline CDR1 and CDR2 sequences are KGHDR and SFDVKD. CDR3 DNA sequence: TGTGCCACCCAAACTAGCGGGAGAGGCAATGAGCAGTTCTTC. Protein product: CATQTSGRGNEQFF.

The chain joins TRBV2 to TRBJ2-7; D unresolved. The V end was cut by 2 bases, the J end by 4 bases, with 9 bases between. The CDR3 has 13 residues. Germline CDR1 is SNHLY and CDR2 is FYNNEI. CDR3 in DNA: TGTGCCAGCAGTGAAAGGACGTTTTACGAGCAGTACTTC. Its translation: CASSERTFYEQYF. Full variable domain (outside the CDR3, taken from reference TRBV2 and TRBJ2-7): EPEVTQTPSHQVTQMGQEVILRCVPISNHLYFYWYRQILGQKVEFLVSFYNNEISEKSEIFDDQFSVERPDGSNFTLKIRSTKLEDSAMYFCASSERTFYEQYFGPGTRLTVT.

This clonotype was counted ten times or more. V is TRBV4-1 and J is TRBJ1-4; weak D call: TRBD1 (5 bases). The V and J ends lost 4 bases and 8 bases respectively, with 14 bases between them. Germline assignment: CDR1 MGHRA and CDR2 YSYEKL. The CDR3 is made up of 14 amino acids. Here the CDR3 reads CASSLTGWEEKLFF. For the CDR3, the DNA is TGCGCCAGCAGCCTAACAGGTTGGGAGGAAAAACTGTTTTTT.

This clonotype occurred a few times. The J gene is TRBJ1-1, the V gene TRBV4-1; perhaps TRBD1 as D (5 bases). V dropped 0 bases and J dropped 2 bases, with 16 bases sitting between them. The CDR3 has 17 amino acids. Germline V gives CDR1 MGHRA, CDR2 YSYEKL. DNA of the CDR3: TGCGCCAGCAGCCAAGAAACAAGGAGAGGACAAAACACTGAAGCTTTCTTT. It translates to CASSQETRRGQNTEAFF.

This clonotype was seen a few times. The CDR3 region is CASSQVGFYEQYF. The CDR3 nucleotides are TGTGCCAGCAGCCAAGTGGGCTTCTACGAGCAGTACTTC. The chain combines TRBV3-1 with TRBJ2-7, with unresolved D. The germline CDR1 and CDR2 sequences are LGHDT and YNNKEL (reference sequence). This CDR3 spans 13 amino acids. Trimming removed 1 base at V and 3 bases at J, with 7 bases between.

This clonotype was counted ten times or more. The CDR3 region has the DNA TGTGCCAGCAGTCCTAGTACGGGACGCCCGTTCTATGGCTACACCTTC. Protein sequence: CASSPSTGRPFYGYTF. The V and J genes are TRBV12-3 or TRBV12-4 and TRBJ1-2, with D tentatively TRBD1 (5 bases). Trimming shortened V by 5 bases and J by 4 bases, and 20 bases separated the two germline ends. This CDR3 is 16 amino acids long.